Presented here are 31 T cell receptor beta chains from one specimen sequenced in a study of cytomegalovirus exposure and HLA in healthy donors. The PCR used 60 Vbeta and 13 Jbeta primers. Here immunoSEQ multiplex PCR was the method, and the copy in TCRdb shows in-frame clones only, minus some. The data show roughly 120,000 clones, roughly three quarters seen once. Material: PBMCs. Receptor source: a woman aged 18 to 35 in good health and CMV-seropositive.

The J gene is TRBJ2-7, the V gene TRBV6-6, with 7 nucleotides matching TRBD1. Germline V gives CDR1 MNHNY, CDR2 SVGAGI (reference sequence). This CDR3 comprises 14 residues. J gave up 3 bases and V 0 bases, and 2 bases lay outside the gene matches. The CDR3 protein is CASSYSGTVYEQYF. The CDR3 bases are TGTGCCAGCAGTTACTCAGGGACAGTCTACGAGCAGTACTTC.

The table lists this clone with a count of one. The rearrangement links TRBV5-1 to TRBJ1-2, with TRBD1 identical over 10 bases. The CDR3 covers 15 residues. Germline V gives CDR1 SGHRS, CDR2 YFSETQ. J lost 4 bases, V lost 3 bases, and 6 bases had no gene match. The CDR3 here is CASSYRTGGGYGYTF. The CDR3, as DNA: TGCGCCAGCAGCTACAGGACAGGGGGGGGCTATGGCTACACCTTC.

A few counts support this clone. In DNA form, the CDR3 reads TGTGCCAGCAGCTTGGCTCCGACGGGGGAGCAGTACTTC. As protein: CASSLAPTGEQYF. The chain couples TRBV5-4 to TRBJ2-7; maybe TRBD2 (5 bases). Trimming took off 0 bases at V and 7 bases at J, with 11 bases between the two ends. CDR3 length: 13 amino acids. From germline, CDR1 is SGHNT and CDR2 YYREEE (reference sequence).

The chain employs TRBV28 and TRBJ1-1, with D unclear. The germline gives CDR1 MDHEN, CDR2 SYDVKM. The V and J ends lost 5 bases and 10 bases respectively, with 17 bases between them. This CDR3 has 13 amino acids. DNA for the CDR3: TGTGCCAGCAGTCACCGGACGGGCGGGGTAGCTTTCTTT. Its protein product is CASSHRTGGVAFF.

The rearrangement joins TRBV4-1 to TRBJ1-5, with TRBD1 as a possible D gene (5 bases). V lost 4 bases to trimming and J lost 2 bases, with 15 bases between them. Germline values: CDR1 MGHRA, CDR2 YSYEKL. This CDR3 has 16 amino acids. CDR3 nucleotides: TGCGCCAGCAGCCCGGAGGGGAGAGGGGGCAATCAGCCCCAGCATTTT. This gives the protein CASSPEGRGGNQPQHF.

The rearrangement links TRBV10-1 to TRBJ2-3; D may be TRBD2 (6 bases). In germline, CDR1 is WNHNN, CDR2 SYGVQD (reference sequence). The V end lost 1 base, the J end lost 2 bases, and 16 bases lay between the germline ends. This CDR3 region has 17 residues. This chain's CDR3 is CASSELHGGTYTDTQYF. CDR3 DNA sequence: TGCGCCAGCAGTGAGTTACACGGCGGGACTTACACAGATACGCAGTATTTT.

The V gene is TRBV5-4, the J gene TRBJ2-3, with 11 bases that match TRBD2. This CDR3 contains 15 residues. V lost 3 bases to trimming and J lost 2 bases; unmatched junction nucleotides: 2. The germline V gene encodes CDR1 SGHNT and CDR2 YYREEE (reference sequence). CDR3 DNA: TGTGCCAGCAGCTCGACTAGCGGGGCCACAGATACGCAGTATTTT. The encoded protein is CASSSTSGATDTQYF.

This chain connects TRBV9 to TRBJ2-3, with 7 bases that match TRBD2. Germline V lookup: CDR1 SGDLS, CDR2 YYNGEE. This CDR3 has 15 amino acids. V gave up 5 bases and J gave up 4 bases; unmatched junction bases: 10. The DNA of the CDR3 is TGTGCCAGCAGTGGAGGAGGCGGGAGCGCAGATACGCAGTATTTT. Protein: CASSGGGGSADTQYF.

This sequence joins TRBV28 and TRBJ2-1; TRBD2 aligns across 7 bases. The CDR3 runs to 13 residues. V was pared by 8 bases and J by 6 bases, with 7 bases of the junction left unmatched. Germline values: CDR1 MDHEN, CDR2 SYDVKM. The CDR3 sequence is CASCAGEVNEQFF. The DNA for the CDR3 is TGTGCCAGCTGTGCGGGAGAGGTCAATGAGCAGTTCTTC. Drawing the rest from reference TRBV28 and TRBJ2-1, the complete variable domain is DVKVTQSSRYLVKRTGEKVFLECVQDMDHENMFWYRQDPGLGLRLIYFSYDVKMKEKGDIPEGYSVSREKKERFSLILESASTNQTSMYLCASCAGEVNEQFFGPGTRLTVL.

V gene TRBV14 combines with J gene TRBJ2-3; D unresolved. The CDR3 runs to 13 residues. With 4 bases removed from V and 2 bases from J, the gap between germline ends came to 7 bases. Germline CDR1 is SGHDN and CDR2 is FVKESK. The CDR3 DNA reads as TGTGCCAGCAGCCTCGTCTCCACAGATACGCAGTATTTT. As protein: CASSLVSTDTQYF.

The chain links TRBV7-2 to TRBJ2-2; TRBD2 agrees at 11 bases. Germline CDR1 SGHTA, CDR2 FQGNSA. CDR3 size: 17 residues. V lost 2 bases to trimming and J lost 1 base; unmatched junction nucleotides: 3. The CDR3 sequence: CASSLIAGGENTGELFF. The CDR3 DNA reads TGTGCCAGCAGCTTAATAGCGGGAGGGGAGAACACCGGGGAGCTGTTTTTT.

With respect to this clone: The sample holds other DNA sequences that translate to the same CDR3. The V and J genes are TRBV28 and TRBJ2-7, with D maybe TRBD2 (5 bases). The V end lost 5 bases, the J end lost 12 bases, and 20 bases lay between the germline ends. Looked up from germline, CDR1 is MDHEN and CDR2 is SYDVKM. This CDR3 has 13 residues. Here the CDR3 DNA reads TGTGCCAGCAGTCTCACATTAGCGCCGGGCCTGTACTTC. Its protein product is CASSLTLAPGLYF.

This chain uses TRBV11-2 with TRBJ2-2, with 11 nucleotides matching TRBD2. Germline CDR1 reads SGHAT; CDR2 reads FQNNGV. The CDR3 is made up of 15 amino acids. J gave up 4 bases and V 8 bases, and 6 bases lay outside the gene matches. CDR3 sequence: CASPSGRWGTGELFF. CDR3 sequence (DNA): TGTGCCAGCCCTAGCGGGAGGTGGGGCACCGGGGAGCTGTTTTTT. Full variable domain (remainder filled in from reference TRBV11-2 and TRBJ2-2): EAGVAQSPRYKIIEKRQSVAFWCNPISGHATLYWYQQILGQGPKLLIQFQNNGVVDDSQLPKDRFSAERLKGVDSTLKIQPAKLEDSAVYLCASPSGRWGTGELFFGEGSRLTVL.

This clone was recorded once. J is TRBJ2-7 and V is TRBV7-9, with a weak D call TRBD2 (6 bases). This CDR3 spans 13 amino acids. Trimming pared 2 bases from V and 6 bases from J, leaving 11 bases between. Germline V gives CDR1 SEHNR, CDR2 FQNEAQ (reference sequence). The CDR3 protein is CASSLSQGGEQYF. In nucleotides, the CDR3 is TGTGCCAGCAGCTTATCGCAGGGAGGCGAGCAGTACTTC.

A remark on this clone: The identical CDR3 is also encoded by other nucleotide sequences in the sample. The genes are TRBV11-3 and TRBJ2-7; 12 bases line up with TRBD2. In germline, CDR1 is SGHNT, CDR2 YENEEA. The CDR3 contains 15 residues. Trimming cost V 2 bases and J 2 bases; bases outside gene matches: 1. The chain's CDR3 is CASSLRLAGAYEQYF. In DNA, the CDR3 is TGTGCCAGCAGCTTACGACTAGCGGGGGCCTACGAGCAGTACTTC.

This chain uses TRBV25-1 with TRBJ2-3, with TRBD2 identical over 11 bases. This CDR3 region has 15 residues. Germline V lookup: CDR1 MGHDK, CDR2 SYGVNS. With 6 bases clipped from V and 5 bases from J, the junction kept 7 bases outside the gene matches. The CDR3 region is CASSQLAGEVDTQYF. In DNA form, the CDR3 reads TGTGCCAGCAGCCAACTAGCGGGAGAGGTAGATACGCAGTATTTT. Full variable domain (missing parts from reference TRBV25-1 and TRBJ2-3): EADIYQTPRYLVIGTGKKITLECSQTMGHDKMYWYQQDPGMELHLIHYSYGVNSTEKGDLSSESTVSRIRTEHFPLTLESARPSHTSQYLCASSQLAGEVDTQYFGPGTRLTVL.

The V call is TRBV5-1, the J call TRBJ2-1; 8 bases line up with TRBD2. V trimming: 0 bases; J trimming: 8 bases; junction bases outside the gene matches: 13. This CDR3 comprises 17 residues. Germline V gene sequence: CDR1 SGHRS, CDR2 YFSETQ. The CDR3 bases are TGCGCCAGCAGCTTGGGTGCAAAAGCGGGAGTAATCCATGAGCAGTTCTTC. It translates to CASSLGAKAGVIHEQFF.

CDR3 in amino acids: CAWRRGGGTGELFF. Written as DNA, the CDR3 is TGTGCCTGGAGACGTGGAGGCGGCACCGGGGAGCTGTTTTTT. V is TRBV30 and J is TRBJ2-2, with D perhaps matching TRBD2 (5 bases). The CDR3 runs 14 residues. Trimming removed 3 bases at V and 4 bases at J, with 12 bases between. Germline V gene data show CDR1 as GTSNPN and CDR2 as SVGIG (reference sequence). The complete variable domain, with remaining parts taken from reference TRBV30 and TRBJ2-2, reads SQTIHQWPATLVQPVGSPLSLECTVEGTSNPNLYWYRQAAGRGLQLLFYSVGIGQISSEVPQNLSASRPQDRQFILSSKKLLLSDSGFYLCAWRRGGGTGELFFGEGSRLTVL.

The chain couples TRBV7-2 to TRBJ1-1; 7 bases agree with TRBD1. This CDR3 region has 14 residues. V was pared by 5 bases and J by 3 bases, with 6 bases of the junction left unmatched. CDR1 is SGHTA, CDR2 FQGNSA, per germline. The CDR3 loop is CASSTRGTHTEAFF. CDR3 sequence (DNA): TGTGCCAGCAGCACCAGGGGGACGCACACTGAAGCTTTCTTT.

CDR3 protein: CASSLVLGWDTEAFF. For the CDR3, the DNA is TGTGCCAGCAGCTTGGTTCTGGGCTGGGACACTGAAGCTTTCTTT. The V and J genes are TRBV5-4 and TRBJ1-1; D gene ambiguous. V was trimmed by 0 bases and J by 3 bases, leaving 12 bases between them. This CDR3 region has 15 residues. Germline V lookup: CDR1 SGHNT, CDR2 YYREEE (reference sequence).

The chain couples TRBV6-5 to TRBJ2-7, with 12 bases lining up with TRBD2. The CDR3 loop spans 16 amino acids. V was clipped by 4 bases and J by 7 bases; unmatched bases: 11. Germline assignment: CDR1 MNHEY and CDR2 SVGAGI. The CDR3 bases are TGTGCCAGCAGTTCCCGACTAGCGGGAGTGTTACGGGAGCAGTACTTC. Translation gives CASSSRLAGVLREQYF.

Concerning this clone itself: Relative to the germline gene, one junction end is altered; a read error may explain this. CDR3: CSSSLQGANGYTF. Written as DNA, the CDR3 is TGTTCCAGCAGCCTGCAGGGGGCGAATGGCTACACCTTC. This sequence joins TRBV7-9 and TRBJ1-2; 8 bases are a match to TRBD1. Per germline, CDR1 SEHNR and CDR2 FQNEAQ (reference sequence). The CDR3 extends over 13 amino acids. Full variable domain (remainder filled in from reference TRBV7-9 and TRBJ1-2): DTGVSQNPRHKITKRGQNVTFRCDPISEHNRLYWYRQTLGQGPEFLTYFQNEAQLEKSRLLSDRFSAERPKGSFSTLEIQRTEQGDSAMYLCSSSLQGANGYTFGSGTRLTVV.

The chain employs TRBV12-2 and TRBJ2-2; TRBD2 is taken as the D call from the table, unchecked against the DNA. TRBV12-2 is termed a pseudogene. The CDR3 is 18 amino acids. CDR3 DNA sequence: TGTGCAAGTCGCTTACTAGCGGGAGGGCCTAAGAACACCGGGGAGCTGTTTTTT. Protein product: CASRLLAGGPKNTGELFF.

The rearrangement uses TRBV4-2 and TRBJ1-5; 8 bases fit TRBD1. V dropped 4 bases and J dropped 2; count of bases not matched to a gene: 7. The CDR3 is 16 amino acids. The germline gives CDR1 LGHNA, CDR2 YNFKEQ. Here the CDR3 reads CASSLSDRGGNQPQHF. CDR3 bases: TGTGCCAGCAGCCTCTCTGACAGGGGAGGCAATCAGCCCCAGCATTTT.

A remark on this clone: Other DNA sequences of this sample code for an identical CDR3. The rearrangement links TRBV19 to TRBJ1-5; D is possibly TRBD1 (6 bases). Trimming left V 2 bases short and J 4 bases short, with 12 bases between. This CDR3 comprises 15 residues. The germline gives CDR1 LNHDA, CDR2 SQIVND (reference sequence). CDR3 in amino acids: CASSISTGGNQPQHF. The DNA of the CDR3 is TGTGCCAGTAGTATATCGACAGGTGGAAATCAGCCCCAGCATTTT.

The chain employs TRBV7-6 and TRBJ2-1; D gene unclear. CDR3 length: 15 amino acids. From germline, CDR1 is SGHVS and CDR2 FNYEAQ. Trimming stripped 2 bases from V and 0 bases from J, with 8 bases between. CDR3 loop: CASSLNSLSYNEQFF. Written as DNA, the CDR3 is TGTGCCAGCAGCTTAAATTCCCTCTCCTACAATGAGCAGTTCTTC. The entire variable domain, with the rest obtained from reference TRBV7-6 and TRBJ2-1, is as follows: GAGVSQSPRYKVTKRGQDVALRCDPISGHVSLYWYRQALGQGPEFLTYFNYEAQQDKSGLPNDRFSAERPEGSISTLTIQRTEQRDSAMYRCASSLNSLSYNEQFFGPGTRLTVL.

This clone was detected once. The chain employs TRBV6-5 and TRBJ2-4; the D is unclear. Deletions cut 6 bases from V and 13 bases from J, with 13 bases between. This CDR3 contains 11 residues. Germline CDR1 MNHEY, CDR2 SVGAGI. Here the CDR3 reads CASRTRHRQYF. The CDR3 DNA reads TGTGCCAGCAGGACCAGACATAGGCAGTACTTC.

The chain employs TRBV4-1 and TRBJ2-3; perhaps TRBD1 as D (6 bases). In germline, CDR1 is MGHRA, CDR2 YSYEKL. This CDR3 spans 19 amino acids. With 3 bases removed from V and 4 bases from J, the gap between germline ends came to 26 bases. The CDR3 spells CASSQVGGPLVPGPDTQYF. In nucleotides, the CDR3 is TGCGCCAGCAGCCAGGTAGGGGGTCCACTAGTCCCCGGCCCAGATACGCAGTATTTT.

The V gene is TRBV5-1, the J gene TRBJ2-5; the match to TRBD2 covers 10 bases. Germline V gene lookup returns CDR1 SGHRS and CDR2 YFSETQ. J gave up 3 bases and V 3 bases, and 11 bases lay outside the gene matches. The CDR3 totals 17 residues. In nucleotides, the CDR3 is TGCGCCAGCAGCTCAAACCCTAGCGGGAGTAGTAAAGAGACCCAGTACTTC. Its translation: CASSSNPSGSSKETQYF.

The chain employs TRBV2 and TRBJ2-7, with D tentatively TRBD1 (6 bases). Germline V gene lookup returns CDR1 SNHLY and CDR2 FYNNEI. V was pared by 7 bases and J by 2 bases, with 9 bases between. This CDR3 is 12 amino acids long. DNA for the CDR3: TGTGCCAGCATAGAGGGGGCCTACGAGCAGTACTTC. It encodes CASIEGAYEQYF.

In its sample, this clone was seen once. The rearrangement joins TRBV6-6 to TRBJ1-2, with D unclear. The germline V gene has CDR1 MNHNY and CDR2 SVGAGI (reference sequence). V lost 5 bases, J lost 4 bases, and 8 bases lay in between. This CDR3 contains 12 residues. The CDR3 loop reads CASSIIGYGYTF. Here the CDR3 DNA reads TGTGCCAGCAGTATAATCGGCTATGGCTACACCTTC.